These 10 T cell receptor beta chains share one sample of origin, sequenced in a study of blood T cell repertoires in COVID-19. Assay used: immunoSEQ multiplex PCR; TCRdb lists only in-frame clones, some missing. The sample comprises fewer than 200,000 clones, 89% of which are singletons, and about 1.9% rests with the top ten. The sequencing sample was made of peripheral blood. Receptor source: a young man who had recovered from COVID-19.

The chain is built from TRBV20-1 and TRBJ1-2; D ambiguous. Trimming pared 3 bases from V and 7 bases from J, leaving 12 bases between. Germline V CDR1 and CDR2: DFQATT, SNEGSKA (reference sequence). The CDR3 length is 12 residues. The CDR3 DNA is TGCAGTGCTAGTTTAGGTGGCGGTGGCTACACCTTC. It translates to CSASLGGGGYTF.

The CDR3 DNA reads TGTGCCAGCACCCGGCCCGGGACAGGGAATGAAAAACTGTTTTTT. This translates into CASTRPGTGNEKLFF. The chain combines TRBV5-5 with TRBJ1-4; 9 bases agree with TRBD1. Germline CDR1 SGHKS, CDR2 YYEKEE (reference sequence). The CDR3 has 15 residues. V lost 6 bases and J lost 5; bases outside the gene matches: 8.

The rearrangement joins TRBV6-5 to TRBJ2-7; 10 nucleotides align to TRBD1. Germline V gene sequence: CDR1 MNHEY, CDR2 SVGAGI. The CDR3 sequence is 14 residues long. The J segment lost 5 bases and the V segment lost 5 bases, leaving 6 bases of the junction unmatched. The DNA of the CDR3 is TGTGCCAGCAGTCACCCGGACAGGGGGGACGAGCAGTACTTC. Translating it yields CASSHPDRGDEQYF.

The J gene is TRBJ1-6, the V gene TRBV9; TRBD1 agrees at 10 bases. From germline, CDR1 is SGDLS and CDR2 YYNGEE. CDR3 length equals 15 residues. Germline trimming cut 3 bases from V and 7 bases from J; bases unmatched to any gene: 4. CDR3 loop: CASSAQGQGNSPLHF. DNA of the CDR3: TGTGCCAGCAGCGCCCAGGGACAGGGGAATTCACCCCTCCACTTT.

This clone appeared a single time. Here the CDR3 reads CASSQVASGGDTQYF. As DNA, the CDR3 is TGTGCCAGCAGCCAAGTGGCTAGCGGAGGGGATACGCAGTATTTT. The V call is TRBV4-2, the J call TRBJ2-3; 7 bases map to TRBD2. Looked up from germline, CDR1 is LGHNA and CDR2 is YNFKEQ. The CDR3 sequence is 15 residues long. The ends lost 1 base at V and 6 bases at J; junction bases unmatched: 7.

This chain joins TRBV4-3 and TRBJ2-3, with 7 bases aligning to TRBD2. Germline V gene lookup returns CDR1 LGHNA and CDR2 YSLEER. V was pared by 1 base and J by 2 bases, with 6 bases of the junction left unmatched. CDR3 length: 16 residues. In DNA, the CDR3 is TGCGCCAGCAGCCAAGCTAAGGGAGGGGCCACAGATACGCAGTATTTT. Translating gives CASSQAKGGATDTQYF.

In its sample, this clone was seen a few times. The rearrangement joins TRBV4-1 to TRBJ1-1; D might be TRBD1 (6 bases). The CDR3 consists of 14 residues. Trimming pared 1 base from V and 7 bases from J, leaving 13 bases between. The germline CDR1 and CDR2 sequences are MGHRA and YSYEKL. This CDR3 is CASSQAQTQGEAFF. Written as DNA, the CDR3 is TGCGCCAGCAGCCAAGCTCAGACACAGGGTGAAGCTTTCTTT.

In its sample, this clone was seen once. The CDR3 DNA reads as TGTGCCAGCAGCTTAGGCCCCAGGAGGTTTGATGAGCAGTTCTTC. This sequence encodes CASSLGPRRFDEQFF. This chain uses TRBV11-3 with TRBJ2-1, with TRBD2 as a possible D gene (5 bases). This CDR3 contains 15 residues. Trimming pared 1 base from V and 8 bases from J, leaving 15 bases between. Germline CDR1 is SGHNT and CDR2 is YENEEA.

This chain joins TRBV9 and TRBJ1-4; no definite D call. Per the germline V gene, CDR1 is SGDLS and CDR2 is YYNGEE. V dropped 4 bases and J dropped 5 bases, with 15 bases sitting between them. This CDR3 comprises 15 residues. CDR3 DNA: TGTGCCAGCAGCCCAAGTGGGTCCGGGAATGAAAAACTGTTTTTT. This sequence encodes CASSPSGSGNEKLFF.

This clone was counted once. The V call is TRBV28, the J call TRBJ1-2, with a weak D call TRBD1 (6 bases). Germline assignment: CDR1 MDHEN and CDR2 SYDVKM. The germline V and J ends were trimmed by 6 bases and 4 bases, with 21 bases remaining between them. CDR3 length: 16 amino acids. The CDR3, as DNA: TGTGCCAGCAGGTCACCGGGACAATTCACTATCTATGGCTACACCTTC. As protein: CASRSPGQFTIYGYTF.